The 24 T cell receptor beta chains below all came from one sample that was sequenced in a study of siplizumab effects on memory and regulatory T cells. The table came from immunoSEQ multiplex PCR; TCRdb's copy has only in-frame clones and leaves some out. Of about 100,000 clones listed, around 90% were seen once; the top ten hold under 0.15%. The sequenced sample consisted of CD4+ T cells sorted from blood. These TCRs come from a human donor in good health.

The CDR3: CAISESNSVYSNQPQHF. CDR3 nucleotides: TGTGCCATCAGTGAGAGTAACAGCGTCTATAGCAATCAGCCCCAGCATTTT. This rearrangement joins TRBV10-3 to TRBJ1-5; no clear D. V was pared by 2 bases and J by 0 bases, with 14 bases between. The CDR3 has 17 residues. The germline V gene has CDR1 ENHRY and CDR2 SYGVKD.

Concerning this clone: Other nucleotide sequences from this sample produce the same CDR3. The V gene is TRBV6-5, the J gene TRBJ1-3; D gene unclear. V dropped 4 bases and J dropped 0 bases, with 4 bases sitting between them. The V gene's germline CDR1 is MNHEY and CDR2 SVGAGI. CDR3 length equals 13 residues. The CDR3 is CASSFGSGNTIYF. DNA of the CDR3: TGTGCCAGCAGTTTCGGCTCTGGAAACACCATATATTTT.

This chain joins TRBV6-5 and TRBJ1-1; possible D gene TRBD1, 6 bases. V shed 7 bases and J shed 6 bases, with 15 bases lying between them. Germline V gene data show CDR1 as MNHEY and CDR2 as SVGAGI. CDR3 length: 13 residues. The CDR3 loop reads CASIKRGGSEAFF. The CDR3 nucleotides are TGTGCCAGCATCAAAAGGGGGGGTTCTGAAGCTTTCTTT.

This rearrangement joins TRBV7-2 to TRBJ2-5, with 9 positions matching TRBD2. The CDR3 runs 12 residues. The germline V gene has CDR1 SGHTA and CDR2 FQGNSA. After removal of 8 bases from V and 4 bases from J, the junction contained 2 bases not matched to a gene. CDR3 sequence reads: CASAGGLETQYF. CDR3 coding DNA: TGTGCCAGCGCGGGGGGGCTAGAGACCCAGTACTTC.

The V and J genes are TRBV18 and TRBJ2-5; D call uncertain. The germline V gene has CDR1 KGHSH and CDR2 LQKENI. The CDR3 is 13 residues long. The ends were cut back, 2 bases at V and 4 bases at J, with 8 bases in the middle. In nucleotides, the CDR3 is TGTGCCAGCTCACCAGGGCGGATAGAGACCCAGTACTTC. Protein product: CASSPGRIETQYF.

The V call is TRBV28, the J call TRBJ2-7; a possible D gene is TRBD2 (6 bases). Trimming stripped 4 bases from V and 5 bases from J, with 18 bases between. Germline CDR1 reads MDHEN; CDR2 reads SYDVKM. The CDR3 length is 15 residues. CDR3 sequence reads: CASSSPGAGNHEQYF. The CDR3, as DNA: TGTGCCAGCAGTTCCCCCGGGGCGGGGAACCACGAGCAGTACTTC.

This chain connects TRBV27 to TRBJ2-3; a possible D gene is TRBD2 (6 bases). The V end lost 7 bases, the J end lost 2 bases, and 16 bases lay between the germline ends. The CDR3 runs 15 residues. Germline values: CDR1 MNHEY, CDR2 SMNVEV (reference sequence). Here the CDR3 DNA reads TGTGCCAGCATAATGGGAGGCAAACCCACAGATACGCAGTATTTT. This codes for CASIMGGKPTDTQYF.

The chain has TRBV7-3 and TRBJ1-1; no firm D call. V was clipped by 5 bases and J by 5 bases, with 12 bases between them. Germline V gene data show CDR1 as SGHTA and CDR2 as FQGTGA. This CDR3 has 13 residues. The CDR3 is CASSQTLRTEAFF. CDR3 sequence (DNA): TGTGCCAGCAGCCAAACATTGAGGACTGAAGCTTTCTTT.

The V and J genes are TRBV4-2 and TRBJ2-3; TRBD1 matches 11 bases. Germline assignment: CDR1 LGHNA and CDR2 YNFKEQ. After removal of 2 bases from V and 6 bases from J, the junction contained 4 bases not matched to a gene. CDR3 size: 15 residues. The DNA of the CDR3 is TGTGCCAGCAGCCAACGGACAGGGGGCGAGGATACGCAGTATTTT. Encoded protein: CASSQRTGGEDTQYF.

The chain joins TRBV7-2 to TRBJ1-2; 7 bases map to TRBD1. The length of the CDR3 is 13 residues. With 1 base clipped from V and 8 bases from J, the junction kept 4 bases outside the gene matches. Germline CDR1 reads SGHTA; CDR2 reads FQGNSA. CDR3 bases: TGTGCCAGCAGCTTAGATACAGGGGAAGGCTACACCTTC. Translated: CASSLDTGEGYTF.

This clone has just one count. V gene TRBV5-1 combines with J gene TRBJ2-1; TRBD2 aligns across 11 bases. Germline loops: CDR1 SGHRS, CDR2 YFSETQ. The CDR3 has 17 amino acids. The ends lost 3 bases at V and 0 bases at J; junction bases unmatched: 5. CDR3 protein: CASSSGLAGNSYNEQFF. The CDR3 coding sequence is TGCGCCAGCAGCTCAGGACTAGCGGGTAACTCCTACAATGAGCAGTTCTTC.

The CDR3 sequence: CASKRIAASTDTQYF. Written as DNA, the CDR3 is TGTGCCAGCAAGCGGATCGCCGCTAGCACAGATACGCAGTATTTT. V is TRBV7-3 and J is TRBJ2-3; tentatively, D is TRBD2 (5 bases). Between the trimmed V and J ends, which lost 7 bases and 0 bases, there was a span of 14 bases. Germline V CDR1 and CDR2: SGHTA, FQGTGA. There are 15 residues in the CDR3. Using reference TRBV7-3 and TRBJ2-3 for the parts outside the CDR3, the full variable domain is GAGVSQTPSNKVTEKGKYVELRCDPISGHTALYWYRQSLGQGPEFLIYFQGTGAADDSGLPNDRFFAVRPEGSVSTLKIQRTERGDSAVYLCASKRIAASTDTQYFGPGTRLTVL.

The chain employs TRBV11-3 and TRBJ2-1, with TRBD2 matching 11 bases. J was trimmed by 10 bases and V by 4 bases; bases with no gene match: 15. The germline V gene has CDR1 SGHNT and CDR2 YENEEA. The CDR3 sequence is 17 residues long. The CDR3 sequence is CASSSLIAGGLAEEQFF. CDR3 sequence (DNA): TGTGCCAGCAGCTCGCTGATAGCGGGGGGGCTTGCAGAAGAGCAGTTCTTC.

This chain uses TRBV6-6 with TRBJ1-3; 7 positions agree with TRBD1. Germline-derived CDR1 and CDR2 are MNHNY and SVGAGI (reference sequence). The CDR3 has 16 residues. V was pared by 6 bases and J by 2 bases, with 10 bases of the junction left unmatched. For the CDR3, the DNA is TGTGCCAGCAGGGAGCGAGAGGGGGCGACTGGAAACACCATATATTTT. Its translation is CASREREGATGNTIYF.

The chain links TRBV5-1 to TRBJ1-1, with D uncertain. CDR1 is SGHRS and CDR2 is YFSETQ in the germline V gene. This CDR3 contains 14 residues. Trimming pared 1 base from V and 2 bases from J, leaving 9 bases between. CDR3 protein: CASSLTGHNTEAFF. CDR3 sequence (DNA): TGCGCCAGCAGCTTGACGGGCCATAACACTGAAGCTTTCTTT.

V usage is TRBV10-1 and J usage is TRBJ1-1; 7 bases map to TRBD1. The CDR3 consists of 13 residues. Germline trimming cut 10 bases from V and 0 bases from J; bases unmatched to any gene: 5. In germline, CDR1 is WNHNN, CDR2 SYGVQD (reference sequence). The chain's CDR3 is CATQGDVNTEAFF. The CDR3 coding sequence is TGCGCCACCCAGGGGGACGTGAACACTGAAGCTTTCTTT.

V gene TRBV6-4 combines with J gene TRBJ2-3; no firm D call. CDR1 MRHNA and CDR2 SNTAGT come from the germline V gene. The CDR3 totals 13 residues. With 3 bases removed from V and 6 bases from J, the gap between germline ends came to 10 bases. The CDR3 sequence is CASSEYFGDTQYF. DNA for the CDR3: TGTGCCAGCAGTGAATATTTTGGGGATACGCAGTATTTT.

This chain joins TRBV10-3 and TRBJ2-3; the match to TRBD2 covers 9 bases. V trimming: 7 bases; J trimming: 1 base; junction bases outside the gene matches: 6. Germline CDR1 and CDR2: ENHRY and SYGVKD. The CDR3 totals 15 residues. CDR3 region: CAIKGRLAGTDTQYF. The CDR3 bases are TGTGCCATCAAGGGAAGACTAGCGGGCACAGATACGCAGTATTTT.

The gene calls are TRBV4-1 and TRBJ2-5; unclear D gene. Germline CDR1 and CDR2: MGHRA and YSYEKL. The CDR3 is 12 amino acids. The V end was cut by 3 bases, the J end by 5 bases, with 7 bases between. CDR3 amino acids: CASSHSGETQYF. In DNA form, the CDR3 reads TGCGCCAGCAGCCACTCTGGGGAGACCCAGTACTTC.

The rearrangement uses TRBV5-1 and TRBJ2-5, with D possibly TRBD1 on 5 matching bases. Looked up from germline, CDR1 is SGHRS and CDR2 is YFSETQ. The V gene lost 3 bases and the J gene lost 5 bases, with 11 bases spanning the gap. The CDR3 runs to 13 residues. CDR3: CASSSRVGETQYF. CDR3 DNA sequence: TGCGCCAGCAGCTCCAGGGTTGGGGAGACCCAGTACTTC.

The chain has TRBV10-2 and TRBJ2-3, with D possibly matching TRBD2 (7 bases). The germline V gene encodes CDR1 WSHSY and CDR2 SAAADI. CDR3 size: 21 residues. The ends were cut back, 0 bases at V and 2 bases at J, with 27 bases in the middle. Written as DNA, the CDR3 is TGCGCCAGCAGTGAGTCTGCAGGGTGGTACGGGGGGCCACAACTCACAGATACGCAGTATTTT. Translation: CASSESAGWYGGPQLTDTQYF.

A word on this clone: The germline gene is not matched at one end of the junction; a read error may be the cause. The chain links TRBV5-1 to TRBJ1-3; 10 bases match TRBD1. Germline values: CDR1 SGHRS, CDR2 YFSETQ. The CDR3 runs 13 residues. In DNA form, the CDR3 reads TGCGCCAGCAGCTTGGAGGGGACAGGGGATGTAGATTTT. Translating it yields CASSLEGTGDVDF.

The CDR3 DNA sequence: TGTGCCAGCAGTCGACACCTCTCGAACACTGAAGCTTTCTTT. Its protein product is CASSRHLSNTEAFF. This chain joins TRBV6-6 and TRBJ1-1; D gene uncertain. Germline-derived CDR1 and CDR2 are MNHNY and SVGAGI (reference sequence). V lost 5 bases to trimming and J lost 1 base, with 11 bases between them. The CDR3 is made up of 14 amino acids.

This clone was seen more than once but under ten times. V gene TRBV13 combines with J gene TRBJ1-1; maybe TRBD1 (5 bases). Germline V gene data show CDR1 as PRHDT and CDR2 as FYEKMQ (reference sequence). V lost 4 bases, J lost 4 bases, and 13 bases lay in between. This CDR3 comprises 14 residues. The DNA of the CDR3 is TGTGCCAGCAGCTCCGATGGAGGGGCCACTGAAGCTTTCTTT. Its translation: CASSSDGGATEAFF.